The rows below give T cell receptor beta chains drawn from one sample of a study of blood T cell repertoires in COVID-19. The method was immunoSEQ multiplex PCR; TCRdb's version includes in-frame clones alone and lacks a portion of them. This sample yields over 400,000 clones, of which around 85% are seen a single time; 3.2% belongs to the top ten. The sequencing sample was made of peripheral blood. The receptors derive from a human donor in a cohort sampled during active COVID-19. Both conserved end residues are part of each CDR3. Fields, in order: V gene, D gene, J gene, clone size, CDR3 protein, CDR3 DNA. D genes are given only for firm matches. Rows give clone size only sometimes, using once, few, many, or a class for an expanded clone.

v_call: TRBV3-1/TRBV3-2; d_call: NA; j_call: TRBJ2-7; clone_size: NA; cdr3_aa: CASSHKSRSRAASYEQYF; cdr3_nt: TGTGCCAGCAGCCATAAGAGTCGATCCCGCGCGGCCTCCTACGAGCAGTACTTC
v_call: TRBV4-1; d_call: NA; j_call: TRBJ1-3; clone_size: NA; cdr3_aa: CASSQDGTYGNTIYF; cdr3_nt: TGCGCCAGCAGCCAAGACGGGACTTATGGAAACACCATATATTTT
v_call: TRBV7-9; d_call: TRBD2; j_call: TRBJ2-3; clone_size: NA; cdr3_aa: CASSSASGSFTDTQYF; cdr3_nt: TGTGCCAGCAGCTCCGCTAGCGGGAGTTTCACAGATACGCAGTATTTT
v_call: TRBV2; d_call: NA; j_call: TRBJ1-5; clone_size: NA; cdr3_aa: CASTGSAGNSNQPQHF; cdr3_nt: TGTGCCAGCACCGGCTCGGCGGGAAATAGCAATCAGCCCCAGCATTTT
v_call: TRBV10-2; d_call: TRBD2; j_call: TRBJ2-7; clone_size: NA; cdr3_aa: CASSATSGGNEQYF; cdr3_nt: TGCGCCAGCAGTGCGACTAGCGGTGGAAACGAGCAGTACTTC
v_call: TRBV5-8; d_call: NA; j_call: TRBJ2-5; clone_size: NA; cdr3_aa: CASSLNRGGSYQETQYF; cdr3_nt: TGTGCCAGCAGCTTGAACAGGGGGGGCTCGTACCAAGAGACCCAGTACTTC
v_call: TRBV19; d_call: NA; j_call: TRBJ1-2; clone_size: NA; cdr3_aa: CASSMGPGTAPPYGYTF; cdr3_nt: TGTGCCAGTAGTATGGGGCCAGGAACCGCACCACCCTATGGCTACACCTTC
v_call: TRBV19; d_call: TRBD1; j_call: TRBJ2-5; clone_size: NA; cdr3_aa: CASSSIGKTGEETQYF; cdr3_nt: TGTGCCAGCTCAAGTATTGGGAAGACAGGGGAAGAGACCCAGTACTTC
v_call: TRBV30; d_call: NA; j_call: TRBJ2-7; clone_size: NA; cdr3_aa: CACPAPGAYEQYF; cdr3_nt: TGTGCCTGTCCCGCTCCGGGGGCCTACGAGCAGTACTTC
v_call: TRBV7-2; d_call: NA; j_call: TRBJ2-3; clone_size: NA; cdr3_aa: CASSRGYTSTDTQYF; cdr3_nt: TGTGCCAGCAGCCGCGGGTATACTAGCACAGATACGCAGTATTTT
v_call: TRBV11-3; d_call: TRBD1; j_call: TRBJ1-1; clone_size: NA; cdr3_aa: CASQGGRNTEAFF; cdr3_nt: TGTGCCAGCCAGGGGGGAAGGAACACTGAAGCTTTCTTT
v_call: TRBV7-2; d_call: NA; j_call: TRBJ1-3; clone_size: NA; cdr3_aa: CASSLSDGSLAIYF; cdr3_nt: TGTGCCAGCAGCTTATCGGACGGGAGTTTGGCCATATATTTT
v_call: TRBV7-2; d_call: NA; j_call: TRBJ2-1; clone_size: NA; cdr3_aa: CASSLVELGQFF; cdr3_nt: TGTGCCAGCAGCTTAGTGGAACTAGGGCAGTTCTTC
v_call: TRBV5-6; d_call: NA; j_call: TRBJ1-2; clone_size: once; cdr3_aa: CASSLRGGNYGYTF; cdr3_nt: TGTGCCAGCAGCTTGAGGGGGGGAAACTATGGCTACACCTTC
v_call: TRBV4-1; d_call: NA; j_call: TRBJ1-4; clone_size: NA; cdr3_aa: CASSQAWEGSEKLFF; cdr3_nt: TGCGCCAGCAGCCAAGCGTGGGAGGGGTCGGAAAAACTGTTTTTT
v_call: TRBV7-3; d_call: TRBD2; j_call: TRBJ2-6; clone_size: many; cdr3_aa: CASSPTSASSGANVLTF; cdr3_nt: TGTGCCAGCAGCCCTACTAGCGCCAGCTCTGGGGCCAACGTCCTGACTTTC
v_call: TRBV5-1; d_call: NA; j_call: TRBJ1-1; clone_size: NA; cdr3_aa: CATKGGLVNTEAFF; cdr3_nt: TGCGCAACCAAGGGGGGGCTGGTGAACACTGAAGCTTTCTTT
v_call: TRBV19; d_call: NA; j_call: TRBJ1-4; clone_size: NA; cdr3_aa: CASSIPGLPNEKLFF; cdr3_nt: TGTGCCAGTAGTATACCAGGGCTGCCTAATGAAAAACTGTTTTTT
v_call: TRBV27; d_call: NA; j_call: TRBJ2-5; clone_size: NA; cdr3_aa: CASSLRQGREAQYF; cdr3_nt: TGTGCCAGCAGTTTACGCCAGGGAAGGGAGGCCCAGTACTTC
v_call: TRBV28; d_call: TRBD2; j_call: TRBJ2-3; clone_size: NA; cdr3_aa: CASSLIAGASTDTQYF; cdr3_nt: TGTGCCAGCAGTCTCATAGCGGGGGCAAGCACAGATACGCAGTATTTT
v_call: TRBV10-1; d_call: NA; j_call: TRBJ2-7; clone_size: NA; cdr3_aa: CASSEGGAQYF; cdr3_nt: TGCGCCAGCAGTGAAGGAGGGGCGCAGTACTTC
v_call: TRBV10-1; d_call: NA; j_call: TRBJ2-1; clone_size: NA; cdr3_aa: CASSESDSENEQFF; cdr3_nt: TGCGCCAGCAGTGAGTCAGATAGCGAAAATGAGCAGTTCTTC
v_call: TRBV6-2/TRBV6-3; d_call: TRBD2; j_call: TRBJ2-1; clone_size: NA; cdr3_aa: CASSFRSGTSGSFNYNEQFF; cdr3_nt: TGTGCCAGCAGTTTCCGATCCGGGACTAGCGGAAGCTTCAACTACAATGAGCAGTTCTTC
v_call: TRBV6-5; d_call: NA; j_call: TRBJ1-6; clone_size: NA; cdr3_aa: CASSYTGPDSPLHF; cdr3_nt: TGTGCCAGCAGTTATACAGGGCCAGATTCACCCCTCCACTTT
v_call: TRBV11-2; d_call: NA; j_call: TRBJ2-4; clone_size: NA; cdr3_aa: CASSPGVETGNIQYF; cdr3_nt: TGTGCCAGCAGCCCCGGGGTGGAGACTGGAAACATTCAGTACTTC
v_call: TRBV28; d_call: NA; j_call: TRBJ2-3; clone_size: NA; cdr3_aa: CASSSQGGQFTDTQYF; cdr3_nt: TGTGCCAGCAGCTCCCAGGGGGGACAATTTACAGATACGCAGTATTTT
v_call: TRBV7-2; d_call: NA; j_call: TRBJ2-7; clone_size: few; cdr3_aa: CASSLEARSESKQYF; cdr3_nt: TGTGCCAGCAGCTTAGAAGCGAGATCGGAGAGCAAGCAGTACTTC
v_call: TRBV7-2; d_call: NA; j_call: TRBJ2-1; clone_size: NA; cdr3_aa: CASSLGATISYNEQFF; cdr3_nt: TGTGCCAGCAGCTTAGGGGCCACCATCTCCTACAATGAGCAGTTCTTC
v_call: TRBV5-4; d_call: NA; j_call: TRBJ1-1; clone_size: few; cdr3_aa: CASSPPVGDQANTEAFF; cdr3_nt: TGTGCCAGCAGCCCTCCCGTCGGGGATCAGGCGAACACTGAAGCTTTCTTT
v_call: TRBV30; d_call: TRBD2; j_call: TRBJ2-1; clone_size: NA; cdr3_aa: CAWSVVGGRDNEQFF; cdr3_nt: TGTGCCTGGAGTGTGGTTGGCGGGAGGGACAATGAGCAGTTCTTC
v_call: TRBV6-2/TRBV6-3; d_call: TRBD2; j_call: TRBJ2-2; clone_size: once; cdr3_aa: CASSSGGGHTGELFF; cdr3_nt: TGTGCCAGCAGTTCTGGGGGAGGGCACACCGGGGAGCTGTTTTTT
v_call: TRBV6-5; d_call: NA; j_call: TRBJ2-3; clone_size: NA; cdr3_aa: CASSYSRGTTDTQYF; cdr3_nt: TGTGCCAGCAGTTACTCGCGGGGCACCACAGATACGCAGTATTTT
v_call: TRBV7-9; d_call: NA; j_call: TRBJ2-3; clone_size: NA; cdr3_aa: CASSFPPRGYSAHDTQYF; cdr3_nt: TGTGCCAGCAGCTTTCCACCTCGCGGGTACTCTGCCCATGATACGCAGTATTTT
v_call: TRBV19; d_call: TRBD1; j_call: TRBJ2-7; clone_size: NA; cdr3_aa: CASSDRGSGGEQYF; cdr3_nt: TGTGCCAGTAGCGACAGGGGAAGCGGAGGGGAGCAGTACTTC
v_call: TRBV30; d_call: NA; j_call: TRBJ1-2; clone_size: NA; cdr3_aa: CAWSAEEGGYTF; cdr3_nt: TGTGCCTGGAGTGCGGAGGAGGGCGGCTACACCTTC
v_call: TRBV11-2; d_call: NA; j_call: TRBJ2-5; clone_size: NA; cdr3_aa: CASSPARGFQETQYF; cdr3_nt: TGTGCCAGCAGCCCGGCGAGGGGGTTCCAAGAGACCCAGTACTTC
v_call: TRBV28; d_call: NA; j_call: TRBJ2-7; clone_size: few; cdr3_aa: CASSPPAATEQYF; cdr3_nt: TGTGCCAGCTCTCCTCCCGCGGCAACCGAGCAGTACTTC
v_call: TRBV19; d_call: TRBD1; j_call: TRBJ1-1; clone_size: NA; cdr3_aa: CASSRQTGENTEAFF; cdr3_nt: TGTGCCAGTAGTCGACAGACAGGGGAGAACACTGAAGCTTTCTTT
v_call: TRBV19; d_call: TRBD1; j_call: TRBJ2-5; clone_size: NA; cdr3_aa: CASSLDREETQYF; cdr3_nt: TGTGCCAGTAGTTTGGACAGGGAAGAGACCCAGTACTTC
v_call: TRBV30; d_call: TRBD1; j_call: TRBJ1-1; clone_size: NA; cdr3_aa: CAWSVKGADTEAFF; cdr3_nt: TGTGCCTGGAGTGTGAAGGGGGCGGACACTGAAGCTTTCTTT
v_call: TRBV28; d_call: NA; j_call: TRBJ1-2; clone_size: NA; cdr3_aa: CASSPPTGFLAYGYTF; cdr3_nt: TGTGCCAGCAGCCCCCCAACAGGGTTCCTAGCCTATGGCTACACCTTC
v_call: TRBV7-8; d_call: NA; j_call: TRBJ2-1; clone_size: NA; cdr3_aa: CASSLQPPTGFNNEQFF; cdr3_nt: TGTGCCAGCAGCTTACAACCCCCGACAGGTTTTAACAATGAGCAGTTCTTC